Sequencing of this TCR beta chain was carried out in a study of graft-versus-host responses after intestinal transplantation. Across the study: Multivisceral, liver-intestinal, or isolated intestinal transplants were given to recipients. Anti-thymocyte globulin induction was given to all recipients, followed by tacrolimus and steroids for approximately three years.

This CDR3 comprises 12 residues. V was pared by 3 bases and J by 3 bases, with 8 bases between. CDR1 is SQVTM, CDR2 ANQGSEA, per germline. Produced via immunoSEQ multiplex PCR; TCRdb's table is partial and in-frame only. The table lists tens of thousands of clones, over 85% of them singletons. General study results and limits: Graft-versus-host to host-versus-graft clonal ratios in allografts were high in patients with graft-donor T cell macrochimerism. Early post-transplant falls in HvG clones accompanied the peak levels of circulating GvH clones.

A single count supports this clone. Its specificity is not known. Here the sequenced sample was unstimulated CD8+ T cells sorted from spleen or lymph node cells, taken before intestinal transplant. The chain carries TRBV29-1 and TRBJ1-1; D ambiguous. The clonotype comes from a human donor who received an intestinal transplant. DNA of the CDR3: TGCAGCGTTGAGAATGGTGACACTGAAGCTTTCTTT. Amino acids: CSVENGDTEAFF.